This TCR beta chain was obtained from a study of T cells in Graves' hyperthyroidism and ophthalmopathy. V lost 0 bases to trimming and J lost 1 base, with 12 bases between them. Germline assignment: CDR1 SGDLS and CDR2 YYNGEE. The CDR3 has 16 amino acids. RNA transcripts gave rise to amplified TCR beta CDR3 regions. The primer set for the first-round RT-PCR of the TCR CDR3 was HTBI. TCRdb analysed the multiplex PCR reads with MiXCR anew, one entry per CDR3 protein. The sample includes around 420,000 distinct CDR3 sequences, about a sixth of them seen just once. This sequence was found in a woman younger than 35 with Graves' hyperthyroidism. The rearrangement links TRBV9 to TRBJ2-3; the D is unclear. The sample taken for sequencing was blood. CDR3 sequence reads: CASSVVAGSGTDTQYF. The DNA for the CDR3 is TGTGCCAGCAGCGTAGTAGCTGGGTCGGGCACAGATACGCAGTATTTT.